The TCR beta chain described here comes from a study of T cells after yellow fever vaccination (dated by TCRdb to the late 2010s). In terms of the full investigation: Libraries from fractions with low cell numbers were prepared with the SMART-Seq v4 Ultra Low Input RNA kit. The cohort comprised two healthy male donors, one aged 18 to 29 and one aged 30 to 40 years. To track T-cell clones before and after primary and booster YFV17D yellow fever vaccination, bulk TCR alpha and beta repertoires were sequenced longitudinally. Blood was collected at multiple timepoints before and after primary and secondary immunization, and bulk PBMC replicates and cell subsets were isolated. General findings and caveats noted by the study authors: After the booster, most clones that had expanded after primary vaccination were detected again (around 96% of CD4 and around nine tenths of CD8), suggesting broad maintenance of memory. Only two donors were included in the study, so the extent to which the findings can be generalized is limited. A small fraction of clonotypes showed up in both the CD4 and CD8 compartments, probably as a result of convergent recombination. The secondary T-cell response was weaker than the primary response but faster, peaking on day 5 instead of day 15. Because abundant contaminating clonotypes from the bulk population could be contained in FACS-sorted repertoires, computational filtering was required.

The treatment or condition label corresponds to: live attenuated yellow fever vaccine strain. At every blood-draw timepoint, two biological replicates of bulk PBMCs were collected. A standard Ficoll-Paque protocol was used to isolate PBMCs from peripheral blood. TriZol was used to extract RNA from bulk PBMCs, CD4 and CD8 fractions, and dextramer-positive and dextramer-negative fractions. A note on this clonotype: Its specific antigen is unknown. One base away there is no much larger clone; base qualities are not given.

CDR1 and CDR2 are drawn from the germline V gene (reference sequence): DFQATT, SNEGSKA. Trimming accounts for 2 bases at V and 1 base at J, while the number of junction bases matched to no gene is 1. The CDR3 numbers 13 residues from cysteine through phenylalanine. CDR3 DNA only is kept here, 39 bases in frame from base 1. TCR cDNA was synthesized by 5'RACE template switching, which introduced a universal primer site and unique molecular identifiers. Priming for cDNA synthesis came from both the TCR alpha and TCR beta constant segments. Library amplification involved two PCR steps, and the second step added sample barcodes and sequencing adapters. Sequencing of libraries was done on Illumina HiSeq 2500 (2x100 bp) or NovaSeq (2x150 bp). The study's own analysis went as follows. Reads were demultiplexed and collapsed into UMI consensus sequences with MIGEC, and V(D)J alignment was performed with MiXCR. Vaccine-responding clonotypes were defined with edgeR using replicate PBMC samples, requiring FDR below 0.01 and a log2 fold change above 5 up to day 15. Bulk clonotypes were assigned CD4 or CD8 identity according to which sequenced CD4 or CD8 repertoire held them at higher abundance. TCRdb reprocessing: public reads trimmed at Q25 with fastp, clones called with MiXCR, in-frame beta chains kept. One record per CDR3 amino acid sequence lists the most common genes and DNA. These V and J calls rely on TCRdb rather than the paper's analysis. Here the sample has about 580,000 distinct CDR3 sequences; about 17% occur a single time. The ten largest clones represent 17% of the sample.

The chain is made from TRBV20-1 and TRBJ2-5, and 7 bases in between align with TRBD2. This TCR came from a man in his late teens or twenties who received the YFV17D yellow fever vaccine. The specimen comprised PBMCs, sampled less than 6 days after the first yellow fever vaccination. Here is the DNA: TGCAGTGCTAGATGGGGGGGCCAAGAGACCCAGTACTTC. It translates as CSARWGGQETQYF.